This T cell receptor (beta chain) was captured in a study of blood T cell repertoires in COVID-19. This clone showed up just once. Repertoires were generated with immunoSEQ multiplex PCR, while TCRdb's copy carries only in-frame clones and drops some. The repertoire has some 290,000 clones, under 90% of them found once; the top ten carry less than 3.5%. The CDR3 contains 12 residues. Germline V gene sequence: CDR1 WNHNN, CDR2 SYGVQD (reference sequence). V lost 0 bases and J 3 bases, leaving 3 bases between the germline ends. Source material: peripheral blood. The chain joins TRBV10-1 to TRBJ2-7; D is unresolved. The receptor comes from a woman in her twenties or thirties with COVID-19, enrolled during active disease. The CDR3 bases are TGCGCCAGCAGTGAGTCCTACTACGAGCAGTACTTC. Protein product: CASSESYYEQYF.